This entry lists 7 T cell receptor beta chains sequenced from one sample in a study of naive and memory T cell subsets. Specified treatment: skin biopsy from PPD injection site in Mantoux-positive individual. TCR cDNA received a 3' ligated oligonucleotide that carried a UMI. Ligated cDNA underwent four rounds of PCR with nested alpha and beta constant region primers and SP2. From the UMI-ligation and nested PCR reads, TCRdb called clonotypes with MiXCR, one entry per CDR3 protein. This table has some 30,000 distinct CDR3 sequences, more than 6.5% appearing once. Sequences were derived from skin, sampled from a tuberculin skin test site. The receptors were gathered from an adult in good health.

This clonotype was recorded a few times. This sequence joins TRBV29-1 and TRBJ1-2; tentatively, D is TRBD1 (5 bases). CDR1 SQVTM and CDR2 ANQGSEA come from the germline V gene. There are 15 residues in the CDR3. The V end was cut by 0 bases, the J end by 7 bases, with 18 bases between. The CDR3 DNA follows: TGCAGCGTTGAAGATCTGCAAAGTTGGGGCGGTGGCTACACCTTC. As protein: CSVEDLQSWGGGYTF. Based on the CDR3 plus reference TRBV29-1 and TRBJ1-2, the full variable domain is SAVISQKPSRDICQRGTSLTIQCQVDSQVTMMFWYRQQPGQSLTLIATANQGSEATYESGFVIDKFPISRPNLTFSTLTVSNMSPEDSSIYLCSVEDLQSWGGGYTFGSGTRLTVV.

Judged by abundance, this clonotype is medium-sized. The chain's CDR3 is CSARVGTSYEQYF. In nucleotides, the CDR3 is TGCAGTGCTAGAGTGGGGACCTCCTACGAGCAGTACTTC. The V and J genes are TRBV20-1 and TRBJ2-7; D assignment may be TRBD1 or TRBD2 (5 bases each). The CDR3 totals 13 residues. From germline, CDR1 is DFQATT and CDR2 SNEGSKA (reference sequence). V was cut by 1 base and J by 0 bases, with 7 bases left in between.

The CDR3 region is CSARDLGSSGGANEQFF. CDR3 DNA sequence: TGCAGTGCTAGAGATCTGGGGTCTAGCGGGGGGGCGAATGAGCAGTTCTTC. The chain has TRBV20-1 and TRBJ2-1; 12 bases fit TRBD2. CDR1 and CDR2 (germline): DFQATT, SNEGSKA (reference sequence). The CDR3 covers 17 residues. V lost 0 bases to trimming and J lost 7 bases; unmatched junction nucleotides: 10.

This clonotype was found a few times. The V and J genes are TRBV7-9 and TRBJ1-1; tentative D call: TRBD1 (6 bases). CDR1 is SEHNR, CDR2 FQNEAQ, per germline (reference sequence). The V end lost 2 bases, the J end lost 5 bases, and 15 bases lay between the germline ends. CDR3 size: 15 residues. As DNA, the CDR3 is TGTGCCAGCAGCTTACTCCAGGGGTTGCGGACTGAAGCTTTCTTT. The encoded protein is CASSLLQGLRTEAFF.

This clonotype has a count of ten or more. The chain has TRBV7-3 and TRBJ2-3; weak D call: TRBD2 (6 bases). Germline assignment: CDR1 SGHTA and CDR2 FQGTGA. Deletions cut 1 base from V and 5 bases from J, with 7 bases between. This CDR3 has 13 amino acids. This CDR3 is CASSLRRGDTQYF. Here the CDR3 DNA reads TGTGCCAGCAGCTTAAGGAGGGGAGATACGCAGTATTTT.

J is TRBJ1-2 and V is TRBV27; TRBD1 might be the D (5 bases). Trimming shortened V by 0 bases and J by 2 bases, and 10 bases separated the two germline ends. This CDR3 contains 15 residues. Germline-derived CDR1 and CDR2 are MNHEY and SMNVEV (reference sequence). The CDR3 region has the DNA TGTGCCAGCAGTTTATCGAAGACAGCGAACTATGGCTACACCTTC. Translation: CASSLSKTANYGYTF.

There are many counts of this clonotype. The genes are TRBV12-3 or TRBV12-4 and TRBJ2-7, with TRBD1 identical over 10 bases. The V gene end was trimmed by 4 bases and the J gene end by 4 bases; junction bases not matched to a gene: 4. CDR3 length: 14 residues. CDR3 coding DNA: TGTGCCAGCAGTTCGGGGACAGGGGTATACGAGCAGTACTTC. Protein sequence: CASSSGTGVYEQYF.